This T cell receptor beta chain was found in a study of blood T cell repertoires in COVID-19. About the study: The samples span acute and convalescent COVID-19 from the United States, Italy and Spain. The cDNA or gDNA used as material had been derived from T cells, B-cell-depleted T cells, or PBMCs.

This clone was found once. Source study methods: Reference gene primer amplification yielded estimated nucleated cell counts. The data were produced by immunoSEQ multiplex PCR, yet TCRdb's version contains in-frame clones alone and is incomplete. V and J calls and clone size follow that table, whereas D and trimming were derived from the DNA. Counted here are some 270,000 clones, 80% to 90% occurring once; the ten biggest clones make up approximately 10%. Sequenced material: peripheral blood. The receptor comes from a woman in her seventies with acute or convalescent COVID-19.

Written as DNA, the CDR3 is TGTGCCAGCAGTTTTGGGGTAGGGGCGTCTGGCTACACCTTC. Translating gives CASSFGVGASGYTF. The rearrangement joins TRBV27 to TRBJ1-2; D is perhaps TRBD1 (5 bases). CDR1 is MNHEY, CDR2 SMNVEV, per germline (reference sequence). V lost 3 bases to trimming and J lost 7 bases, with 15 bases between them. This CDR3 comprises 14 residues.